A selection of T cell receptor beta chains follows, all from one sample in a study of CD8 T cells in Susac syndrome. TCRdb reprocessed the immunoSEQ multiplex PCR reads via MiXCR and lists one record per CDR3 protein. The sample has around 70,000 distinct CDR3 sequences; around 95% are singletons. Sequencing input: CD8+ T cells from PBMCs. These receptors were obtained from a human donor with multiple sclerosis. Each CDR3 is given with its conserved first and last residue. The order of the fields is D gene, V gene, J gene, CDR3 DNA, CDR3 protein. The D gene is left open where the match is weak.

d_gene: TRBD1; v_gene: TRBV11-2; j_gene: TRBJ2-7; CDR3nt: TGTGCCAGCAGTTCTACCGGGACAGTCTCCTACGAGCAGTACTTC; CDR3aa: CASSSTGTVSYEQYF
d_gene: TRBD2; v_gene: TRBV27; j_gene: TRBJ2-5; CDR3nt: TGTGCCAGCAGCGCCGGGACTATATACTCAGAGACCCAGTACTTC; CDR3aa: CASSAGTIYSETQYF
d_gene: NA; v_gene: TRBV12-3/TRBV12-4; j_gene: TRBJ1-2; CDR3nt: TGTGCCAGCAGCTGTCGGCGGAAAGATCACTATGGCTACACCTTC; CDR3aa: CASSCRRKDHYGYTF
d_gene: TRBD2; v_gene: TRBV6-1; j_gene: TRBJ2-1; CDR3nt: TGTGCCAGCAGTGAAGTTAGCGGGAGGGCGGATGAGCAGTTCTTC; CDR3aa: CASSEVSGRADEQFF
d_gene: TRBD1; v_gene: TRBV19; j_gene: TRBJ2-2; CDR3nt: TGTGCCAGTAGGCCTACGACAGGGGGTAACACCGGGGAGCTGTTTTTT; CDR3aa: CASRPTTGGNTGELFF
d_gene: TRBD1; v_gene: TRBV5-4; j_gene: TRBJ1-5; CDR3nt: TGTGCCAGCAGTCAGGGGGCGGATCAGCCCCAGCATTTT; CDR3aa: CASSQGADQPQHF
d_gene: TRBD1; v_gene: TRBV7-9; j_gene: TRBJ2-7; CDR3nt: TGTGCCAGCAGCCTTGGACAGGGGATTTCCTACGAGCAGTACTTC; CDR3aa: CASSLGQGISYEQYF
d_gene: TRBD2; v_gene: TRBV18; j_gene: TRBJ2-7; CDR3nt: TGTGCCAGCTCGACGACTAGCGGGAAGAGCTCCTACGAGCAGTACTTC; CDR3aa: CASSTTSGKSSYEQYF
d_gene: NA; v_gene: TRBV11-2; j_gene: TRBJ2-1; CDR3nt: TGTGCCAGCAGCTTATTGAAAGGAGAGCAGTTCTTC; CDR3aa: CASSLLKGEQFF
d_gene: NA; v_gene: TRBV20-1; j_gene: TRBJ1-1; CDR3nt: TGCAGTGCTAGAGATCAGGGAACTGAAGCTTTCTTT; CDR3aa: CSARDQGTEAFF
d_gene: TRBD2; v_gene: TRBV5-6; j_gene: TRBJ2-3; CDR3nt: TGTGCCAGCAGCTTGGAAGCTAGCGGGGGGGCAAGCACAGATACGCAGTATTTT; CDR3aa: CASSLEASGGASTDTQYF
d_gene: TRBD1; v_gene: TRBV29-1; j_gene: TRBJ2-5; CDR3nt: TGCAGCGTCCATGATACAGGGGCCCAAGAGACCCAGTACTTC; CDR3aa: CSVHDTGAQETQYF
d_gene: TRBD2; v_gene: TRBV20-1; j_gene: TRBJ2-1; CDR3nt: TGCAGTGCCCCACTAGCGGACTACAATGAGCAGTTCTTC; CDR3aa: CSAPLADYNEQFF
d_gene: NA; v_gene: TRBV9; j_gene: TRBJ2-7; CDR3nt: TGTGCCAGCAGCGTAGGTCGGGACAACGCCTACGAGCAGTACTTC; CDR3aa: CASSVGRDNAYEQYF
d_gene: TRBD1; v_gene: TRBV27; j_gene: TRBJ1-6; CDR3nt: TGTGCCAGCGGACCCAGACAGGGAAATTCACCCCTCCACTTT; CDR3aa: CASGPRQGNSPLHF
d_gene: NA; v_gene: TRBV7-9; j_gene: TRBJ2-7; CDR3nt: TGTGCCAGCAGCTCGGAGAAGCCCTACGAGCAGTACTTC; CDR3aa: CASSSEKPYEQYF
d_gene: TRBD1; v_gene: TRBV29-1; j_gene: TRBJ2-7; CDR3nt: TGCAGCGTTGAAGACCGCGACAGGGGGATCTACGAGCAGTACTTC; CDR3aa: CSVEDRDRGIYEQYF
d_gene: TRBD2; v_gene: TRBV7-3; j_gene: TRBJ2-7; CDR3nt: TGTGCCAGCAGCGCTACTAGCGGGGGGAACTCCTACGAGCAGTACTTC; CDR3aa: CASSATSGGNSYEQYF
d_gene: NA; v_gene: TRBV6-1; j_gene: TRBJ2-1; CDR3nt: TGTGCCAGCAGTCCCCTTTTGCGGGGTAGGCCCTACAATGAGCAGTTCTTC; CDR3aa: CASSPLLRGRPYNEQFF
d_gene: NA; v_gene: TRBV7-6; j_gene: TRBJ2-1; CDR3nt: TGTGCCAGCACAGCGTTGGACAATGAGCAGTTCTTC; CDR3aa: CASTALDNEQFF
d_gene: NA; v_gene: TRBV29-1; j_gene: TRBJ2-7; CDR3nt: TGCAGCGTCGCCTTAGCGAACTCCTACGAGCAGTACTTC; CDR3aa: CSVALANSYEQYF
d_gene: NA; v_gene: TRBV12-3/TRBV12-4; j_gene: TRBJ2-5; CDR3nt: TGTGCCAGCAGTGAGCAGGGGGGGGCCCAGTACTTC; CDR3aa: CASSEQGGAQYF